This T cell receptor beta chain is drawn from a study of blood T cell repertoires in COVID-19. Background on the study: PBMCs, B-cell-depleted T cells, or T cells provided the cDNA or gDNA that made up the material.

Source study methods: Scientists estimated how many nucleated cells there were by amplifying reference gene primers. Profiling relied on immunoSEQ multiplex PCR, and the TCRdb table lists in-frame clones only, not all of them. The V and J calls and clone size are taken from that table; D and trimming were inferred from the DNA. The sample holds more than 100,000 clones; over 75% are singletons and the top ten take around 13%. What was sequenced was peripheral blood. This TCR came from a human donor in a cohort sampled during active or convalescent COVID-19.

The CDR3 DNA sequence: TGTGCCAGCAAGGGGACTCTACTGTTTTTT. Amino acid sequence: CASKGTLLFF. The V call is TRBV14, the J call TRBJ1-4, with a tentative D call TRBD1 (5 bases). CDR3 size: 10 residues. Trimming removed 7 bases from V and 13 bases from J, with 10 bases in between. CDR1 is SGHDN, CDR2 FVKESK, per germline.